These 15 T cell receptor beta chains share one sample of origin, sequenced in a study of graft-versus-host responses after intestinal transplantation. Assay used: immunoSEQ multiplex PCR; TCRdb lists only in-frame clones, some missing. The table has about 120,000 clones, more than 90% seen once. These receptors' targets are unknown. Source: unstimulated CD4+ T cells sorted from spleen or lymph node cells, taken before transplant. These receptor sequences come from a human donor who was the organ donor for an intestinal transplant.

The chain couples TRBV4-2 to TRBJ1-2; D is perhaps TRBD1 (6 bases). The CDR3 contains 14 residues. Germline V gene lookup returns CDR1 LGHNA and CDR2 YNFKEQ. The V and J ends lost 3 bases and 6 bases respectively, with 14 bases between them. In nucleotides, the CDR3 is TGTGCCAGCAGCCACGGTGGACAGACCGATGGCTACACCTTC. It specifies CASSHGGQTDGYTF.

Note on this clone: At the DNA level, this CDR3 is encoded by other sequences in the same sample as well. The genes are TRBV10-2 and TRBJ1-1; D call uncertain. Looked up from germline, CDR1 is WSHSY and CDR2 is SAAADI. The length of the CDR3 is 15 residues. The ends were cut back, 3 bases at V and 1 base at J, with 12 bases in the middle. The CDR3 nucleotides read TGCGCCAGCAGTGAAGGGCTATCATGGAACACTGAAGCTTTCTTT. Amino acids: CASSEGLSWNTEAFF.

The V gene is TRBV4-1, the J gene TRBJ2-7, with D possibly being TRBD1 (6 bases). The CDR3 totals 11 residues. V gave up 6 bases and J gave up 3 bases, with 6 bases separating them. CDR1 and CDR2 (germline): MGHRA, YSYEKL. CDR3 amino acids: CASRDSYEQYF. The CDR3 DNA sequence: TGCGCCAGCAGGGACAGCTACGAGCAGTACTTC.

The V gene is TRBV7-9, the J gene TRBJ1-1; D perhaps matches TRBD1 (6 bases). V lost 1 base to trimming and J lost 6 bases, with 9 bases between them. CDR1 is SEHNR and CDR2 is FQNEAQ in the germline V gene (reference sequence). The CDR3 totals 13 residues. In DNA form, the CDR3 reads TGTGCCAGCAGCTTAGGCAGGGGACCTGAAGCTTTCTTT. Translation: CASSLGRGPEAFF.

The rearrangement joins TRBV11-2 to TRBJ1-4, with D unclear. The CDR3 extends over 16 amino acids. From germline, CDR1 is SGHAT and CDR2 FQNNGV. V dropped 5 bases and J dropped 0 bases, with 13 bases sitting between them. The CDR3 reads CASSHAIRSTNEKLFF. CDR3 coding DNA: TGTGCCAGCAGCCACGCAATTCGGTCAACTAATGAAAAACTGTTTTTT.

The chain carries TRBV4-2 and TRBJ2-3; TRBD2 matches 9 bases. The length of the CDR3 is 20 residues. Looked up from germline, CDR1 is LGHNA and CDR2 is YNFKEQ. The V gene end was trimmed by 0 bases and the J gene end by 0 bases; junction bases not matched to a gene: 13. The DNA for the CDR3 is TGTGCCAGCAGCCAAGAGAGGGCGGCGGGAGGGTCTAGTAGCACAGATACGCAGTATTTT. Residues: CASSQERAAGGSSSTDTQYF.

The CDR3 DNA is TGTGCCAGCAGTTGGACAGGAGCGAACACCGGGGAGCTGTTTTTT. Amino acid sequence: CASSWTGANTGELFF. This chain uses TRBV6-1 with TRBJ2-2, with 7 bases matching TRBD1. V dropped 5 bases and J dropped 0; count of bases not matched to a gene: 3. The CDR3 runs 15 residues. Germline V gene sequence: CDR1 MNHNS, CDR2 SASEGT.

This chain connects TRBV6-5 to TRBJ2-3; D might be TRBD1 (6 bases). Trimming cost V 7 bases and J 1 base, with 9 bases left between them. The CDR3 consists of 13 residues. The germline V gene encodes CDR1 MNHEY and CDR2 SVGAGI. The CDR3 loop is CASTRQGTDTQYF. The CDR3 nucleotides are TGTGCCAGCACTCGACAGGGCACAGATACGCAGTATTTT.

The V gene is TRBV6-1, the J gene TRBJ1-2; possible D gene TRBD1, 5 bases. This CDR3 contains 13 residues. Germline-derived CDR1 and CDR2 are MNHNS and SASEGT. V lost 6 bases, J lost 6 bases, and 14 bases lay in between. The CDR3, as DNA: TGTGCCAGCAGGCCGGGACCGCTGAATGGCTACACCTTC. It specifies CASRPGPLNGYTF.

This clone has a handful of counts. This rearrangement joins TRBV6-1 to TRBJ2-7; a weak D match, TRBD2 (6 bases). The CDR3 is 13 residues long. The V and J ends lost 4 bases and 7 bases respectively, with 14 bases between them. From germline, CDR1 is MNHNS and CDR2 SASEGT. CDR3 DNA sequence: TGTGCCAGCAGTGTTTCAAACGCGGGGGAGCAGTACTTC. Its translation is CASSVSNAGEQYF.

Here the CDR3 reads CASSENEQFF. The CDR3 DNA reads as TGTGCCAGCAGTGAAAATGAGCAGTTCTTC. This chain joins TRBV6-1 and TRBJ2-1; no reliable D call. The germline CDR1 and CDR2 sequences are MNHNS and SASEGT. The CDR3 extends over 10 amino acids. Trimming took off 2 bases at V and 7 bases at J, with 0 bases between the two ends.

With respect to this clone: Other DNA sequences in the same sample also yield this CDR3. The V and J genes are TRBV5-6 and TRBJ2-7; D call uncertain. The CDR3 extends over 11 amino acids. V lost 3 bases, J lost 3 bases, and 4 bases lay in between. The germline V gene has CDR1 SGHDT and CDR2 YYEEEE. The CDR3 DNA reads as TGTGCCAGCAGCTCTTACTACGAGCAGTACTTC. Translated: CASSSYYEQYF. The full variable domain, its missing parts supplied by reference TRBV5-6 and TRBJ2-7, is DAGVTQSPTHLIKTRGQQVTLRCSPKSGHDTVSWYQQALGQGPQFIFQYYEEEERQRGNFPDRFSGHQFPNYSSELNVNALLLGDSALYLCASSSYYEQYFGPGTRLTVT.

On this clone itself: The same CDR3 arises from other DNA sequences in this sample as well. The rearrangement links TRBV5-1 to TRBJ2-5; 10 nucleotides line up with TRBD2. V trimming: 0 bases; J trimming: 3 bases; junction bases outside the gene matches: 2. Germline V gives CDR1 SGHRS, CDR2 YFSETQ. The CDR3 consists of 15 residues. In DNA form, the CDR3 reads TGCGCCAGCAGCTTGGCAGGGACTAGCGAAGAGACCCAGTACTTC. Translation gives CASSLAGTSEETQYF.

The CDR3 bases are TGTGCCAGCAGCCCCCGTAGGAATGAGCAGTTCTTC. It codes for CASSPRRNEQFF. The rearrangement joins TRBV28 to TRBJ2-1; the D is unclear. V dropped 6 bases and J dropped 7 bases, with 10 bases sitting between them. Germline CDR1 MDHEN, CDR2 SYDVKM. The CDR3 loop spans 12 amino acids.

The CDR3 loop is CASSAGTGAIYGYTF. The DNA of the CDR3 is TGTGCCAGCAGCGCCGGGACAGGGGCCATCTATGGCTACACCTTC. V usage is TRBV7-9 and J usage is TRBJ1-2; TRBD1 agrees at 10 bases. The CDR3 extends over 15 amino acids. In germline, CDR1 is SEHNR, CDR2 FQNEAQ (reference sequence). J was trimmed by 4 bases and V by 5 bases; bases with no gene match: 7.